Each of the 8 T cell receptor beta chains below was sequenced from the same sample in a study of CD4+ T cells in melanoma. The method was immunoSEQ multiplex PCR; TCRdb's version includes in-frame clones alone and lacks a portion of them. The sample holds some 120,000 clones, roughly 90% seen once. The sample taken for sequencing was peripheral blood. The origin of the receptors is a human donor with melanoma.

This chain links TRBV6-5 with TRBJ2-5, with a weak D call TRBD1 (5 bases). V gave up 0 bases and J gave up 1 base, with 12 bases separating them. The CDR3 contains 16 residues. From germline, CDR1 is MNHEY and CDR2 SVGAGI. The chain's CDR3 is CASSYSFGAPQETQYF. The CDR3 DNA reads TGTGCCAGCAGTTACTCATTTGGGGCCCCCCAAGAGACCCAGTACTTC.

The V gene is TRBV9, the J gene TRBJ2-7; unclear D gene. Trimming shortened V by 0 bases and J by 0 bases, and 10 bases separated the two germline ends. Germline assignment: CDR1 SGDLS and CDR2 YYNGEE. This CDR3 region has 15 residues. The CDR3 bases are TGTGCCAGCAGCGTAGAGGCATATGGCTCCTACGAGCAGTACTTC. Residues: CASSVEAYGSYEQYF.

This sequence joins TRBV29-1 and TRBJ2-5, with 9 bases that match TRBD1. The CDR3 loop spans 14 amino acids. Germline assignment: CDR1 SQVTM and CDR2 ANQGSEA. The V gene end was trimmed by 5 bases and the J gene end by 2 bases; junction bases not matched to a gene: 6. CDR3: CSVTGGGTQETQYF. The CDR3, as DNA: TGCAGCGTTACAGGGGGCGGCACACAAGAGACCCAGTACTTC.

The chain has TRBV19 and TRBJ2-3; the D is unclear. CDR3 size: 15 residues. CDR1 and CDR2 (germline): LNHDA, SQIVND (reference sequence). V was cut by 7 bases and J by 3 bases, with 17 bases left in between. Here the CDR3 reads CASTLGSSLTDTQYF. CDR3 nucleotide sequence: TGTGCCAGTACCCTTGGCTCCTCCTTAACAGATACGCAGTATTTT.

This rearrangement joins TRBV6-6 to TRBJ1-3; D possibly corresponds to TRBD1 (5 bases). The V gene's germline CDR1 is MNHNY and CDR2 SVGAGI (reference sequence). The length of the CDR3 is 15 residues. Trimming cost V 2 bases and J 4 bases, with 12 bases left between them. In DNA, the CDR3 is TGTGCCAGCAGTTACGGGGGGAGCATAGGAAACACCATATATTTT. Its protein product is CASSYGGSIGNTIYF.

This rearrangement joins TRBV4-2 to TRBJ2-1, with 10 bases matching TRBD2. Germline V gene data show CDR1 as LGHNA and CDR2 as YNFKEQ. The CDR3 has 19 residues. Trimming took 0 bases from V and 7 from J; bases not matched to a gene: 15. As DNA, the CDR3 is TGTGCCAGCAGCCAAGATTCCCCCCTAGCGGGAGCTTTGGGAAATGAGCAGTTCTTC. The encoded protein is CASSQDSPLAGALGNEQFF.

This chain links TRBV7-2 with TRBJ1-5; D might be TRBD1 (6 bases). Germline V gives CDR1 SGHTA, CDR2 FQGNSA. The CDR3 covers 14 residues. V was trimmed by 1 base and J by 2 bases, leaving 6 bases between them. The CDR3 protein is CASSLEGGNQPQHF. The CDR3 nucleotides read TGTGCCAGCAGCTTAGAGGGGGGCAATCAGCCCCAGCATTTT.

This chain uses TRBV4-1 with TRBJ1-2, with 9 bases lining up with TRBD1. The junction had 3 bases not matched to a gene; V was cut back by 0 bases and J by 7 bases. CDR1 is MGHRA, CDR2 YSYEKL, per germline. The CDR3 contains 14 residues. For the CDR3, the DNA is TGCGCCAGCAGCCAAGATCCGGACAGGGGTGGCTACACCTTC. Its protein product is CASSQDPDRGGYTF.